This T cell receptor beta chain was sequenced in a study of blood T cell repertoires in COVID-19. Background on the study: Acute and convalescent COVID-19 samples came from the United States, Italy and Spain. In each case, the material was cDNA or gDNA derived from T cells, B-cell-depleted T cells, or PBMCs.

Method: immunoSEQ multiplex PCR; TCRdb's copy keeps in-frame clones and lacks some. The repertoire holds about 170,000 clones, with under 80% as singletons. V was clipped by 4 bases and J by 8 bases, with 14 bases between them. This CDR3 comprises 13 residues. The V call is TRBV12-3 or TRBV12-4, the J call TRBJ1-2, with D perhaps TRBD1 (5 bases). The receptor's source is a woman at least 80 years old with acute or convalescent COVID-19. Sequencing used peripheral blood. CDR3 sequence: CASSSLRRGGYTF. DNA for the CDR3: TGTGCCAGCAGTTCCCTTAGGCGGGGGGGCTACACCTTC.